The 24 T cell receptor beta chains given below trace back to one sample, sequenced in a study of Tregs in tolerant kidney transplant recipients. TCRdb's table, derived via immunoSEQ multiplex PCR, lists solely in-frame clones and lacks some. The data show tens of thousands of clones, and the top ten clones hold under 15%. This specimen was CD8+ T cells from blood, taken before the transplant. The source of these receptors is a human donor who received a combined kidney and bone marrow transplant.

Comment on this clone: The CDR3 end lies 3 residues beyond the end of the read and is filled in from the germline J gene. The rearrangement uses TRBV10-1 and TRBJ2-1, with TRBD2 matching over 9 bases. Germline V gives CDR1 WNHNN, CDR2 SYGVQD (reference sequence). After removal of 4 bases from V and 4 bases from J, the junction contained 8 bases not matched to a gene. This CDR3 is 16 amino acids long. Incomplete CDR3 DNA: TGCGCCAGCAGTGGGGCTCTAGCGGGGACTTACAATGAG. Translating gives CASSGALAGTYNE. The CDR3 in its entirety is CASSGALAGTYNEQFF.

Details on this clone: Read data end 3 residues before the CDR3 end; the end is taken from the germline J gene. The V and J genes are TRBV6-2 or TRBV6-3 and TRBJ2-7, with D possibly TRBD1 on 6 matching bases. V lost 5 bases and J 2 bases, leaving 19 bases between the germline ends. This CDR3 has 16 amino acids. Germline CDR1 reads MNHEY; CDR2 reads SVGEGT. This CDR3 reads CASSDLTGTRTYEQYF. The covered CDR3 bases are TGTGCCAGCAGTGACCTGACCGGGACACGGACCTACGAG.

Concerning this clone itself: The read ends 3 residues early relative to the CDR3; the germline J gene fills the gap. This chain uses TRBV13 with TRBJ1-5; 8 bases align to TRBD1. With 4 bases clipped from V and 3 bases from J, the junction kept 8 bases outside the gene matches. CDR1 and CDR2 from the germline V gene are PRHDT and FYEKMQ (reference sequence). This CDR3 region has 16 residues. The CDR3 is CASSSRRQGINQPQHF. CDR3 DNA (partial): TGTGCCAGCAGCTCACGACGACAGGGGATCAATCAGCCC. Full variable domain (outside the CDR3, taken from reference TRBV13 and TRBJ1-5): AAGVIQSPRHLIKEKRETATLKCYPIPRHDTVYWYQQGPGQDPQFLISFYEKMQSDKGSIPDRFSAQQFSDYHSELNMSSLELGDSALYFCASSSRRQGINQPQHFGDGTRLSIL.

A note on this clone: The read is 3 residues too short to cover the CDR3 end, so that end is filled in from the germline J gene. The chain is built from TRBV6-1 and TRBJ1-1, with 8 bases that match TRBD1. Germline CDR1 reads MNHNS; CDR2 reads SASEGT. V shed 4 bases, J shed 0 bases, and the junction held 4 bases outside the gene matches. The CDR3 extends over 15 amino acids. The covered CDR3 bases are TGTGCCAGCAGTGTGGACAGGGCCTTGAACACTGAA. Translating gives CASSVDRALNTE. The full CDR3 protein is CASSVDRALNTEAFF.

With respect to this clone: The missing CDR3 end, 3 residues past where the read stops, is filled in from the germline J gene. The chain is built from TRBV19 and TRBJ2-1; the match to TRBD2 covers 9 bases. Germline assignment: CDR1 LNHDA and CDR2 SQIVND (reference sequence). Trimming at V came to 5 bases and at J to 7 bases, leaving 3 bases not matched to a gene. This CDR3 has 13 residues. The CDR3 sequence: CASSEGLANEQFF. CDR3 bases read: TGTGCCAGTAGTGAGGGACTAGCAAATGAG.

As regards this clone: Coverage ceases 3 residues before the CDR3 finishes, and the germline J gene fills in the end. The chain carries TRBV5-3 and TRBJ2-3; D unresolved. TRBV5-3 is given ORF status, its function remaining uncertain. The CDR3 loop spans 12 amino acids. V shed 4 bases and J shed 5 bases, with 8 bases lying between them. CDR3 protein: CARSPNIDTQYF. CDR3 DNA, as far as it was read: TGTGCCAGAAGCCCTAATATAGATACG.

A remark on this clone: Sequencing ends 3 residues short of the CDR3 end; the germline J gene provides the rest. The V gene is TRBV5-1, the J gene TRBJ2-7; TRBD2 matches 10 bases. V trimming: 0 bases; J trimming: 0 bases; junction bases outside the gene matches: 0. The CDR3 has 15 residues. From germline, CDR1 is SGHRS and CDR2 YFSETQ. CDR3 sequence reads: CASSLGLAGSYEQYF. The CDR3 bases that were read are TGCGCCAGCAGCTTGGGACTAGCGGGCTCCTACGAG.

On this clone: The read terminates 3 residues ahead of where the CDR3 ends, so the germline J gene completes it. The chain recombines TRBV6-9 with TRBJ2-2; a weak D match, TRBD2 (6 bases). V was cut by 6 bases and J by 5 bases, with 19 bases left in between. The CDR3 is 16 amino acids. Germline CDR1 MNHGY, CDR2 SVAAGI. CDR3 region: CASSRAGEVGTGELFF. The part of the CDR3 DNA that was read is TGTGCCAGCAGCCGCGCCGGGGAGGTCGGTACCGGGGAG.

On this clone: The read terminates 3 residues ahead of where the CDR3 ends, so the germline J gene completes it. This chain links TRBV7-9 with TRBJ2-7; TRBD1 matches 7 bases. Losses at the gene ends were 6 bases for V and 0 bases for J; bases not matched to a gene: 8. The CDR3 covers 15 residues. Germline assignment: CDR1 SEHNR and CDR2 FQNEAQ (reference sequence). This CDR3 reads CASSPTGRSSYEQYF. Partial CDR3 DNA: TGTGCCAGCAGTCCGACAGGGCGAAGCTCCTACGAG.

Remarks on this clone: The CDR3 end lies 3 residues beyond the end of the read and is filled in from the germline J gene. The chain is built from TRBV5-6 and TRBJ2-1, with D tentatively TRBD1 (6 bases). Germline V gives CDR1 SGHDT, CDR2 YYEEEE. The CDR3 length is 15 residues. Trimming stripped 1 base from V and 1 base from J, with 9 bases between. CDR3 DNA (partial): TGTGCCAGCAGCTTGACAGGGTTATCCTACAATGAG. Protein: CASSLTGLSYNE. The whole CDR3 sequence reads CASSLTGLSYNEQFF.

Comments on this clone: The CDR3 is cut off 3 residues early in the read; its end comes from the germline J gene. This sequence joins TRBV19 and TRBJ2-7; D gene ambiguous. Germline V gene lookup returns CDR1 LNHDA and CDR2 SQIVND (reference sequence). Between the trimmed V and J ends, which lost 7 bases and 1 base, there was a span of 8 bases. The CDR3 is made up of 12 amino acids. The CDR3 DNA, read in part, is TGTGCCAGTAACTCGGGTTCCTACGAG. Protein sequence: CASNSGSYE. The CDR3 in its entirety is CASNSGSYEQYF.

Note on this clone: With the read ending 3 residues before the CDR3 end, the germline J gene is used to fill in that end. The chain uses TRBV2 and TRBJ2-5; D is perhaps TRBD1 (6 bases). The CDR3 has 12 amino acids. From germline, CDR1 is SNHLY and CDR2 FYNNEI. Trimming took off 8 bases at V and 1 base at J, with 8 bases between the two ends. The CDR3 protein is CASLTGQETQYF. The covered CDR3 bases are TGTGCCAGCTTGACAGGCCAAGAGACC. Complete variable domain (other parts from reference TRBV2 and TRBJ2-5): EPEVTQTPSHQVTQMGQEVILRCVPISNHLYFYWYRQILGQKVEFLVSFYNNEISEKSEIFDDQFSVERPDGSNFTLKIRSTKLEDSAMYFCASLTGQETQYFGPGTRLLVL.

The part of the CDR3 DNA that was read is TGCGCCAGCAGCTGGCCCGGGACAGGCACCGGGGAG. It specifies CASSWPGTGTGE. The full CDR3 protein is CASSWPGTGTGELFF. This chain uses TRBV5-1 with TRBJ2-2; 8 nucleotides align to TRBD1. With the read ending 3 residues before the CDR3 end, the germline J gene is used to fill in that end. CDR1 is SGHRS and CDR2 is YFSETQ in the germline V gene. J lost 4 bases, V lost 3 bases, and 5 bases had no gene match. The CDR3 covers 15 residues.

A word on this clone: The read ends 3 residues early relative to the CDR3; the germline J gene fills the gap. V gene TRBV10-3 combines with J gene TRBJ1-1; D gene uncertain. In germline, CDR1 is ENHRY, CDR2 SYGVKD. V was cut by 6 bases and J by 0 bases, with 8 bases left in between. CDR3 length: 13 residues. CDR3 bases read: TGTGCCATCAGCGAAACATTGAACACTGAA. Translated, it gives CAISETLNTE. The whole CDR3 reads CAISETLNTEAFF.

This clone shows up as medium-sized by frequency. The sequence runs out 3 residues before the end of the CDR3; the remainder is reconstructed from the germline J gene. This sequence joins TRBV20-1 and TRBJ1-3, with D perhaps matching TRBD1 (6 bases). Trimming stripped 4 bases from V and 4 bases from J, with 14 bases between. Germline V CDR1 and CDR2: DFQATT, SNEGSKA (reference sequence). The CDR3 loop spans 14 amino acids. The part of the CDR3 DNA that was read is TGCAGTGCTAATGGAGGGGGTCCCGGAAACACC. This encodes CSANGGGPGNT. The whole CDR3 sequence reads CSANGGGPGNTIYF.

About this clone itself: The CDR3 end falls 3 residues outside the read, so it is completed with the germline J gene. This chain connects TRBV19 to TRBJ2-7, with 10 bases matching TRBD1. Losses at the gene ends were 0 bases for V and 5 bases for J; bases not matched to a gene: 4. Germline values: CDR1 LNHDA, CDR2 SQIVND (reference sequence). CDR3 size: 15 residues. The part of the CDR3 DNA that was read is TGTGCCAGTAGTATAGATCTGGACAGGGGGAACGAG. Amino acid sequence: CASSIDLDRGNE. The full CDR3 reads CASSIDLDRGNEQYF.

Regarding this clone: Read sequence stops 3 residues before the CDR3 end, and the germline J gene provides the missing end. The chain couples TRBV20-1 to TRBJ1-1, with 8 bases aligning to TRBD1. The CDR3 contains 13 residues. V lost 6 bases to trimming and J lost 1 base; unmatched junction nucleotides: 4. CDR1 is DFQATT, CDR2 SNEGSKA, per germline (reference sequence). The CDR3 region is CSALDRENTEAFF. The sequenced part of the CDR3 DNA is TGCAGTGCCCTGGACAGGGAGAACACTGAA.

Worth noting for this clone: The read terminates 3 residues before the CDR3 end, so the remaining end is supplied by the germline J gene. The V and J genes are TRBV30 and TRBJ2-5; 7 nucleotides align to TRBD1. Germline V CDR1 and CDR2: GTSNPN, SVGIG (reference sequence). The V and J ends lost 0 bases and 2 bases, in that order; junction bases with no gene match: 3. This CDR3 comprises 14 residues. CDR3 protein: CAWSVDRVQETQYF. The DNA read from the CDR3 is TGTGCCTGGAGTGTCGACAGGGTTCAAGAGACC.

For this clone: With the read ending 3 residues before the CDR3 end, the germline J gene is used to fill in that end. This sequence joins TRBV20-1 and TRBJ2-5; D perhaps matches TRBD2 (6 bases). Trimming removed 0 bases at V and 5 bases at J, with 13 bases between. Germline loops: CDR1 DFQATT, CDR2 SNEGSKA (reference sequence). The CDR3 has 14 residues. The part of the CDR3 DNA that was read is TGCAGTGCTAGAGATCTCCTAGCGAGGGAGACC. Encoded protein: CSARDLLARET. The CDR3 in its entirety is CSARDLLARETQYF.

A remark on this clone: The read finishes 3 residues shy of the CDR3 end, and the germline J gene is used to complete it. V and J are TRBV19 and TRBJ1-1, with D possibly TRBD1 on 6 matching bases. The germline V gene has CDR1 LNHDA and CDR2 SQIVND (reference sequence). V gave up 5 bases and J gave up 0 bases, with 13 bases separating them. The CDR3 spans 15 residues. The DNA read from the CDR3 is TGTGCCAGTAGTGCCTCCGGACAGCTGAACACTGAA. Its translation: CASSASGQLNTE. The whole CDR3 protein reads CASSASGQLNTEAFF.

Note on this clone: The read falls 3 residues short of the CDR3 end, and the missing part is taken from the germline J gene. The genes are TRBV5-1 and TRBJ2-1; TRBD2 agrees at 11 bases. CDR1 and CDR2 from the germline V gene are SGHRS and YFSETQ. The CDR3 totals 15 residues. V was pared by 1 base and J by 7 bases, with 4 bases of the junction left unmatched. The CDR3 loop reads CASSLFPSGRNEQFF. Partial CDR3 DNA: TGCGCCAGCAGCTTGTTCCCTAGCGGGAGGAATGAG.

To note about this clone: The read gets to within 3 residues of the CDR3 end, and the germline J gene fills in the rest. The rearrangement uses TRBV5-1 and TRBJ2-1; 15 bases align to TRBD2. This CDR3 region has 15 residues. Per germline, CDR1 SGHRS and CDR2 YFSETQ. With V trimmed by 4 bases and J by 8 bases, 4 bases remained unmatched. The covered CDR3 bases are TGCGCCAGCAGCGAGGGACTAGCGGGAGGCGATGAG. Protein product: CASSEGLAGGDE. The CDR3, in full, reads CASSEGLAGGDEQFF.

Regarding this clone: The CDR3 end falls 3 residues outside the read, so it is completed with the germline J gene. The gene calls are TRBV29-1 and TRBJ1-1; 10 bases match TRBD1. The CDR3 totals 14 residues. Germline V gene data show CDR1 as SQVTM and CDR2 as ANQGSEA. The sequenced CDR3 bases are TGCAGAATTTCGGGACAGGGGCCGCCCGTTGAA. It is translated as CRISGQGPPVE. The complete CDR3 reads CRISGQGPPVEAFF.

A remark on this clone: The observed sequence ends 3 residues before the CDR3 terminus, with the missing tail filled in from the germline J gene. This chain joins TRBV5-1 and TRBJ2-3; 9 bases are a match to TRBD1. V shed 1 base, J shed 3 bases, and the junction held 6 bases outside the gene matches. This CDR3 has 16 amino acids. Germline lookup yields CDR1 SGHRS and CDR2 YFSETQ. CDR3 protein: CASSLTGGRGTDTQYF. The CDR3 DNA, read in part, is TGCGCCAGCAGCTTGACAGGGGGCCGGGGGACAGATACG.